This is a list of T cell receptor beta chains from one sample in a study of blood T cell repertoires in COVID-19. TCRdb's table, derived via immunoSEQ multiplex PCR, lists solely in-frame clones and lacks some. This sample has some 200,000 clones; about 86% occur once, and the top ten carry 2.2%. Sample: peripheral blood. The source of these receptors is a woman between 45 and 65 years old with acute or convalescent COVID-19. The conserved cysteine and the conserved F or W are not part of the CDR3 here.

V: TRBV11-2; J: TRBJ1-1; CDR3: ASSLLGMNTEAF
V: TRBV19; J: TRBJ2-1; CDR3: ASSKGREGYNEQF
V: TRBV2; J: TRBJ2-7; CDR3: ASSEMGGPLYEQY
V: TRBV6-4; J: TRBJ2-3; CDR3: ASSDGSTDTQY
V: TRBV6-5; J: TRBJ1-2; CDR3: ASRRDSSPYGYT
V: TRBV9; J: TRBJ2-7; CDR3: ASSSGRGDYEQY
V: TRBV5-4; J: TRBJ1-6; CDR3: ASSTAGTGGSPLH
V: TRBV5-1; J: TRBJ1-1; CDR3: ASSSSGYSTEAF
V: TRBV27; J: TRBJ1-3; CDR3: ASSSGQFGGRNTIY
V: TRBV9; J: TRBJ2-5; CDR3: ASSVLSAETQY
V: TRBV11-3; J: TRBJ2-5; CDR3: ASSTRLAEETQY
V: TRBV5-1; J: TRBJ1-1; CDR3: ASSPTGNTEAF
V: TRBV30; J: TRBJ2-5; CDR3: AWSMAQETQY
V: TRBV3-1/TRBV3-2; J: TRBJ2-1; CDR3: ASSRGESSYNEQF
V: TRBV27; J: TRBJ2-2; CDR3: ASSLGWGANTGELF
V: TRBV27; J: TRBJ1-2; CDR3: ASSHRGDFYGYT
V: TRBV7-6; J: TRBJ2-3; CDR3: ASSINIPGGVGADTQY
V: TRBV7-2; J: TRBJ2-2; CDR3: ASKLAETGELF
V: TRBV11-3; J: TRBJ2-3; CDR3: ASSLDFGTGTDTQY
V: TRBV7-9; J: TRBJ2-3; CDR3: ASSLAGGSGTDTQY
V: TRBV5-1; J: TRBJ1-6; CDR3: ASSLGDRGLVSPLH
V: TRBV12-3/TRBV12-4; J: TRBJ1-2; CDR3: ASSLSKSYT
V: TRBV7-2; J: TRBJ1-1; CDR3: ASSNNENTEAF
V: TRBV7-9; J: TRBJ2-7; CDR3: ASSRQGYEQY
V: TRBV4-1; J: TRBJ1-6; CDR3: ASSQDSDSYNSPLH
V: TRBV14; J: TRBJ1-5; CDR3: ASSQDWMGLQGTNQPQH
V: TRBV15; J: TRBJ1-5; CDR3: ATSRYRGASNQPQH
V: TRBV7-9; J: TRBJ2-3; CDR3: ASSPQAYTDTQY
V: TRBV19; J: TRBJ2-1; CDR3: ASSMVTVSYNEQF
V: TRBV7-9; J: TRBJ2-5; CDR3: ASSLGLQETQY
V: TRBV9; J: TRBJ1-3; CDR3: ASSRSGQVSGNTIY
V: TRBV29-1; J: TRBJ1-5; CDR3: SVEEGAGNTRTQH
V: TRBV24-1; J: TRBJ2-1; CDR3: ATSDRDTDNEQF
V: TRBV19; J: TRBJ1-5; CDR3: ASRPGHSNQPQH
V: TRBV5-4; J: TRBJ2-7; CDR3: ASSPQVASSYEQY
V: TRBV6-2/TRBV6-3; J: TRBJ2-2; CDR3: ASSWTSGGAERTGELF
V: TRBV9; J: TRBJ2-7; CDR3: ASSVGPGPSGRNYEQY
V: TRBV30; J: TRBJ2-1; CDR3: AWSEFFNEQF
V: TRBV2; J: TRBJ2-5; CDR3: ASSNLRETQY
V: TRBV7-2; J: TRBJ2-7; CDR3: ASSLAGGPYEQY
V: TRBV7-9; J: TRBJ1-5; CDR3: ASSLTGDQPQH
V: TRBV11-3; J: TRBJ1-3; CDR3: ASSPGTGNTIY
V: TRBV6-1; J: TRBJ1-3; CDR3: ASSDRQGLLGNTIY
V: TRBV21-1; J: TRBJ1-2; CDR3: ASSKARQLVRT
V: TRBV30; J: TRBJ2-6; CDR3: AWSVGQGSGANVLT
V: TRBV5-1; J: TRBJ1-4; CDR3: ASSRGAGGDEKLF
V: TRBV5-1; J: TRBJ1-1; CDR3: ASSLEGATTEAF
V: TRBV7-9; J: TRBJ2-1; CDR3: ASSLGLSLRAYNEQF
V: TRBV4-2; J: TRBJ2-1; CDR3: ASSQGGLQGDEQF
V: TRBV7-9; J: TRBJ2-1; CDR3: AKSGQSSYNEQF
V: TRBV6-4; J: TRBJ1-5; CDR3: ASKGQRLGNQPQH
V: TRBV27; J: TRBJ1-1; CDR3: ASSQQGDGNTEAF
V: TRBV7-9; J: TRBJ2-2; CDR3: ASSFRTGNLPGELF
V: TRBV3-1/TRBV3-2; J: TRBJ1-1; CDR3: ASSQGGQRGPF
V: TRBV2; J: TRBJ1-5; CDR3: ASSETGGGQPQH